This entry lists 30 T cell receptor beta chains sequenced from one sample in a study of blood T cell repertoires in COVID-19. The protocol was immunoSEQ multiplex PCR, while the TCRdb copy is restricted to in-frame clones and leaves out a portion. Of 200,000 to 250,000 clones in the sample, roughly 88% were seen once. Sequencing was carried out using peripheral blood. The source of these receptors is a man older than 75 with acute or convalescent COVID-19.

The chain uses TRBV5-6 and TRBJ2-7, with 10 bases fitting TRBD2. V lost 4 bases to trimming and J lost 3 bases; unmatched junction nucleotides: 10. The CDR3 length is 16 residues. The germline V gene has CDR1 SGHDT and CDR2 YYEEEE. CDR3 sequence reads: CASSRPGLAEIYEQYF. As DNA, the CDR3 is TGTGCCAGCAGCCGACCTGGACTAGCGGAGATCTACGAGCAGTACTTC. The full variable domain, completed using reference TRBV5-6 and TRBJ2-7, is DAGVTQSPTHLIKTRGQQVTLRCSPKSGHDTVSWYQQALGQGPQFIFQYYEEEERQRGNFPDRFSGHQFPNYSSELNVNALLLGDSALYLCASSRPGLAEIYEQYFGPGTRLTVT.

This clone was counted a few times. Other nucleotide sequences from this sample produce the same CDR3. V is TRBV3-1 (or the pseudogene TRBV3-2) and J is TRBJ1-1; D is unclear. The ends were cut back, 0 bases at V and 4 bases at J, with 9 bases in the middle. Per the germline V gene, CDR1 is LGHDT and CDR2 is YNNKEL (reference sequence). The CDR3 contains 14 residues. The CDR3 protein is CASSQEVRGTEAFF. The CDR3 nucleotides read TGTGCCAGCAGCCAAGAGGTGAGAGGCACTGAAGCTTTCTTT.

This CDR3 reads CASSLRQGFADTQYF. In DNA form, the CDR3 reads TGTGCCAGCAGCCTTCGACAGGGGTTTGCAGATACGCAGTATTTT. V gene TRBV5-6 combines with J gene TRBJ2-3, with 8 nucleotides matching TRBD1. V gave up 4 bases and J gave up 4 bases; unmatched junction bases: 8. The CDR3 spans 15 residues. Germline-derived CDR1 and CDR2 are SGHDT and YYEEEE. Using reference TRBV5-6 and TRBJ2-3 for the parts outside the CDR3, the full variable domain is DAGVTQSPTHLIKTRGQQVTLRCSPKSGHDTVSWYQQALGQGPQFIFQYYEEEERQRGNFPDRFSGHQFPNYSSELNVNALLLGDSALYLCASSLRQGFADTQYFGPGTRLTVL.

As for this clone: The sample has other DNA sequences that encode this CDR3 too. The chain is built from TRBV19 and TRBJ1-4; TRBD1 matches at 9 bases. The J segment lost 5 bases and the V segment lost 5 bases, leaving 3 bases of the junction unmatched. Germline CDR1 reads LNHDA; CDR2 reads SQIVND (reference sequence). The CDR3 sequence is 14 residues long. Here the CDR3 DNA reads TGTGCCAGTAGTCCCGGACAGGGGAATGAAAAACTGTTTTTT. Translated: CASSPGQGNEKLFF.

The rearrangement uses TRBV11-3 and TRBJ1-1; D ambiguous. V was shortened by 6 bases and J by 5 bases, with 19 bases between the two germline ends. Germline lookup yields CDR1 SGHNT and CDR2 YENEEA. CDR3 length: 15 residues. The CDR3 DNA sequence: TGTGCCAGCAGTCCGGGAGCAGGATTAGGGACTGAAGCTTTCTTT. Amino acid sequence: CASSPGAGLGTEAFF.

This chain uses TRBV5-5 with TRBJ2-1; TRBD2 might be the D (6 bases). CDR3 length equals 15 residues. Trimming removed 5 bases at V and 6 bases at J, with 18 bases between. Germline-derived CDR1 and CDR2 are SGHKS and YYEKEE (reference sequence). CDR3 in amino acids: CASRRGDSSFNEQFF. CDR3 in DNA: TGTGCCAGCAGGCGTGGGGACTCCTCTTTCAATGAGCAGTTCTTC.

The CDR3 DNA reads TGTGCCAGCAGCCAAGATACCGGGGGGAATACCGGGGAGCTGTTTTTT. It encodes CASSQDTGGNTGELFF. This chain uses TRBV4-2 with TRBJ2-2; 7 bases line up with TRBD2. Germline V CDR1 and CDR2: LGHNA, YNFKEQ. J gave up 5 bases and V 0 bases, and 6 bases lay outside the gene matches. This CDR3 is built from 16 residues.

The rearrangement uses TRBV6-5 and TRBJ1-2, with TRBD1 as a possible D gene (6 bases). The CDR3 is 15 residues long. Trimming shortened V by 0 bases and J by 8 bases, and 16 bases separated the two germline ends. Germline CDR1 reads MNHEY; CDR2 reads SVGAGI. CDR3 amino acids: CASSYSGQASSGYTF. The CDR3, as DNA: TGTGCCAGCAGTTACTCGGGACAAGCATCGAGCGGCTACACCTTC.

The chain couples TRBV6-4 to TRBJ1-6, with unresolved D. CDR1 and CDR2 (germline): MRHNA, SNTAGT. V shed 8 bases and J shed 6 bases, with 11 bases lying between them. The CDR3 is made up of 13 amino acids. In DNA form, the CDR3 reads TGTGCCAGCGGAGCCAGTTTTAATTCACCCCTCCACTTT. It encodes CASGASFNSPLHF.

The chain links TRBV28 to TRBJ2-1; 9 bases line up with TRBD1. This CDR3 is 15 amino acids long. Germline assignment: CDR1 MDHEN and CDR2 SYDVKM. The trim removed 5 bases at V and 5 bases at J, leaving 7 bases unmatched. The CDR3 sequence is CASSPGTGLNNEQFF. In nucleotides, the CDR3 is TGTGCCAGCAGTCCCGGGACAGGGTTAAACAATGAGCAGTTCTTC.

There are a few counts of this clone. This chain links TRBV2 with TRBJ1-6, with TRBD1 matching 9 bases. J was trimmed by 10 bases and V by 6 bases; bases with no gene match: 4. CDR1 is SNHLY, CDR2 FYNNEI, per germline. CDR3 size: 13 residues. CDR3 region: CASSGTGPSPLHF. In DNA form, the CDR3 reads TGTGCCAGCAGCGGGACAGGGCCCTCACCCCTCCACTTT. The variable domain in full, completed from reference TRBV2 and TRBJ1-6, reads EPEVTQTPSHQVTQMGQEVILRCVPISNHLYFYWYRQILGQKVEFLVSFYNNEISEKSEIFDDQFSVERPDGSNFTLKIRSTKLEDSAMYFCASSGTGPSPLHFGNGTRLTVT.

CDR3 in amino acids: CASSTRTGVGGNTIYF. The CDR3 DNA sequence: TGCGCCAGCAGCACCCGGACAGGCGTTGGTGGAAACACCATATATTTT. This sequence joins TRBV5-1 and TRBJ1-3, with TRBD1 matching over 7 bases. CDR3 length: 16 amino acids. Germline CDR1 is SGHRS and CDR2 is YFSETQ. V shed 4 bases, J shed 3 bases, and the junction held 10 bases outside the gene matches.

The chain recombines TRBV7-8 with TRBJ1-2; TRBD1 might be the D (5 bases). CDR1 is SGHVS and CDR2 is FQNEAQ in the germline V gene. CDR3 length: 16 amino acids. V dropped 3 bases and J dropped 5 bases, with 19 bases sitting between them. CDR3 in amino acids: CASSLAPGGGRYGYTF. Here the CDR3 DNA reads TGTGCCAGCAGCTTGGCCCCCGGGGGGGGAAGATATGGCTACACCTTC.

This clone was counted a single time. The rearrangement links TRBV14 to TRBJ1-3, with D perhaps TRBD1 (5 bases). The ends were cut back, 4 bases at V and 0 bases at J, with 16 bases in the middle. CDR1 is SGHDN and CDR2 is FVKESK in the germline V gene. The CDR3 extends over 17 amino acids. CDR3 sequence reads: CASSPRRQLPSGNTIYF. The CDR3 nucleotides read TGTGCCAGCAGCCCACGCCGACAGCTACCCTCTGGAAACACCATATATTTT.

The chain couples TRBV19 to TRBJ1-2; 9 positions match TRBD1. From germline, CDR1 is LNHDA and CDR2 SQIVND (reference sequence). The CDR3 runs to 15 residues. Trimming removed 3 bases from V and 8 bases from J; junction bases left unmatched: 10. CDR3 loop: CASSITGTGYVGYTF. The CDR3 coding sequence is TGTGCCAGTAGTATCACCGGGACAGGGTATGTCGGCTACACCTTC.

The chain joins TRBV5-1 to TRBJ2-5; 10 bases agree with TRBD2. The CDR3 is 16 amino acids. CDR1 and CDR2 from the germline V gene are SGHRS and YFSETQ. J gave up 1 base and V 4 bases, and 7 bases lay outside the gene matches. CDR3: CASSLTSGKLQETQYF. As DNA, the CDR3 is TGCGCCAGCAGCCTAACTAGCGGGAAGCTCCAAGAGACCCAGTACTTC.

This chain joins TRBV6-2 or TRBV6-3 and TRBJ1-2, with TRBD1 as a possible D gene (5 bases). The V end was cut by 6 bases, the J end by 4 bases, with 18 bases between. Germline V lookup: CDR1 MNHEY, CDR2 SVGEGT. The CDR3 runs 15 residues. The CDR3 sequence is CASSPSGAELYGYTF. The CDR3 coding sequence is TGTGCCAGCAGCCCCTCTGGGGCAGAGCTCTATGGCTACACCTTC.

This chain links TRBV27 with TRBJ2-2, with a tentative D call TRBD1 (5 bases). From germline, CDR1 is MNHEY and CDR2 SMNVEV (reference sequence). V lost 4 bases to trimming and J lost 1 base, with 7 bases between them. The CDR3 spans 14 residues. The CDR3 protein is CASSSQGNTGELFF. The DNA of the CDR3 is TGTGCCAGCAGTTCTCAGGGGAACACCGGGGAGCTGTTTTTT.

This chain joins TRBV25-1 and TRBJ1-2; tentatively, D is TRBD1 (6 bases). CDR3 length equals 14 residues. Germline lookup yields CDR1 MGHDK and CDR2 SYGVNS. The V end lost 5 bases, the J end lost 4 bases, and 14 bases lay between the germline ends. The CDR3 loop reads CASSPPGHSYGYTF. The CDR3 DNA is TGTGCCAGCAGTCCGCCGGGACATAGCTATGGCTACACCTTC.

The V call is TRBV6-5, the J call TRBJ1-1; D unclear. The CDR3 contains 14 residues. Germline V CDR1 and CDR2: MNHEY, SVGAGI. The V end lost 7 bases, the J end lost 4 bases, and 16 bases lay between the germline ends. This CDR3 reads CASTRDGVSTEAFF. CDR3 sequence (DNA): TGTGCCAGCACCCGAGACGGGGTGAGCACTGAAGCTTTCTTT.

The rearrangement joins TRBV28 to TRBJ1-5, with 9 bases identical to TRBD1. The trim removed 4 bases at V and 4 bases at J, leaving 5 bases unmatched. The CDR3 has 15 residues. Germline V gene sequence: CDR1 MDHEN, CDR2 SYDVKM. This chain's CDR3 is CASSSAGTGNQPQHF. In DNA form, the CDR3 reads TGTGCCAGCAGTTCGGCCGGGACAGGGAATCAGCCCCAGCATTTT.

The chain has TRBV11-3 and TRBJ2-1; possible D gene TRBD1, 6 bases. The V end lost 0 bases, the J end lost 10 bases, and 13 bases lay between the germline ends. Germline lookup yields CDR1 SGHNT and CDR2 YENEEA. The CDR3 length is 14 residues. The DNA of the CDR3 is TGTGCCAGCAGCTTAGATGTGGGGGCAGAGGAGCAGTTCTTC. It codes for CASSLDVGAEEQFF. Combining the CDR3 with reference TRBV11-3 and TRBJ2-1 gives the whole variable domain EAGVVQSPRYKIIEKKQPVAFWCNPISGHNTLYWYLQNLGQGPELLIRYENEEAVDDSQLPKDRFSAERLKGVDSTLKIQPAELGDSAVYLCASSLDVGAEEQFFGPGTRLTVL.

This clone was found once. For the CDR3, the DNA is TGTGCCAGCACCGAGACAGGGGACAACACTGAAGCTTTCTTT. Translation: CASTETGDNTEAFF. This chain connects TRBV5-8 to TRBJ1-1; 8 bases map to TRBD1. Germline CDR1 reads SGHTS; CDR2 reads YDEGEE. The CDR3 is 14 amino acids. The V gene end was trimmed by 6 bases and the J gene end by 2 bases; junction bases not matched to a gene: 6. Supplemented by reference TRBV5-8 and TRBJ1-1, the full variable domain reads EAGVTQSPTHLIKTRGQQATLRCSPISGHTSVYWYQQALGLGLQFLLWYDEGEERNRGNFPPRFSGRQFPNYSSELNVNALELEDSALYLCASTETGDNTEAFFGQGTRLTVV.

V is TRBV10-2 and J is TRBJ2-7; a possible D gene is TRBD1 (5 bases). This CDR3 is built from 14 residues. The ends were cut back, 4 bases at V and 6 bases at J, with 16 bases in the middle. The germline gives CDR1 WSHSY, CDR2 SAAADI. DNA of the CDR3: TGCGCCAGCAGTGCAGGGCAGGGCGCGTTCGAGCAGTACTTC. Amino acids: CASSAGQGAFEQYF.

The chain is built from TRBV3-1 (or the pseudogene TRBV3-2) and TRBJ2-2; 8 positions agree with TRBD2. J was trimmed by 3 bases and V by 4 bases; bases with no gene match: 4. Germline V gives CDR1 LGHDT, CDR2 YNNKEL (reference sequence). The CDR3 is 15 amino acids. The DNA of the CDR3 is TGTGCCAGCAGCCGCGGACTAGCCGACACCGGGGAGCTGTTTTTT. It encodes CASSRGLADTGELFF.

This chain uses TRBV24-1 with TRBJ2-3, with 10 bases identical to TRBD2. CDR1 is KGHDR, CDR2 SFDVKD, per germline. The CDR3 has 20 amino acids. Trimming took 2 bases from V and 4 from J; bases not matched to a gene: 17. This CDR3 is CATSDSLFRGAAGGADTQYF. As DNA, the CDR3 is TGTGCCACCAGTGATTCCTTGTTTCGCGGGGCAGCGGGGGGGGCAGATACGCAGTATTTT.

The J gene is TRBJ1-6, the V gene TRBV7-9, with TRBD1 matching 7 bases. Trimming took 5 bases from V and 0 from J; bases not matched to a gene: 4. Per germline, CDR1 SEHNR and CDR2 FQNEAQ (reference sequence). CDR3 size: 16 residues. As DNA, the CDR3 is TGTGCCAGCAGCGACAGGGACAGCTCCTATAATTCACCCCTCCACTTT. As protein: CASSDRDSSYNSPLHF. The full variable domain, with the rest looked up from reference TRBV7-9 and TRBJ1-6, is DTGVSQNPRHKITKRGQNVTFRCDPISEHNRLYWYRQTLGQGPEFLTYFQNEAQLEKSRLLSDRFSAERPKGSFSTLEIQRTEQGDSAMYLCASSDRDSSYNSPLHFGNGTRLTVT.

The CDR3 reads CASSERGVGADTQYF. As DNA, the CDR3 is TGTGCCAGCAGTGAACGCGGGGTTGGCGCAGATACGCAGTATTTT. This chain uses TRBV2 with TRBJ2-3; weak D call: TRBD2 (6 bases). Trimming removed 2 bases at V and 4 bases at J, with 13 bases between. Per the germline V gene, CDR1 is SNHLY and CDR2 is FYNNEI. The CDR3 sequence is 15 residues long.

The CDR3 bases are TGTGCCAGCAGTGAATATCGCTCGGCAGGGCCCCAGCATTTT. Amino acid sequence: CASSEYRSAGPQHF. V gene TRBV2 combines with J gene TRBJ1-5; no definite D call. Germline V CDR1 and CDR2: SNHLY, FYNNEI. Trimming stripped 2 bases from V and 9 bases from J, with 14 bases between. This CDR3 is built from 14 residues.

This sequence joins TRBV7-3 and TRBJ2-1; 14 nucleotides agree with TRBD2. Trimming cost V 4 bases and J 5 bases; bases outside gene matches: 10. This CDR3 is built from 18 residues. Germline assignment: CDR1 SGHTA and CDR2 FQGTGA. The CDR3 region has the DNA TGTGCCAGCAGCTCCCAGGGTGGGACTAGCGGGAGAGACAATGAGCAGTTCTTC. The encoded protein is CASSSQGGTSGRDNEQFF.